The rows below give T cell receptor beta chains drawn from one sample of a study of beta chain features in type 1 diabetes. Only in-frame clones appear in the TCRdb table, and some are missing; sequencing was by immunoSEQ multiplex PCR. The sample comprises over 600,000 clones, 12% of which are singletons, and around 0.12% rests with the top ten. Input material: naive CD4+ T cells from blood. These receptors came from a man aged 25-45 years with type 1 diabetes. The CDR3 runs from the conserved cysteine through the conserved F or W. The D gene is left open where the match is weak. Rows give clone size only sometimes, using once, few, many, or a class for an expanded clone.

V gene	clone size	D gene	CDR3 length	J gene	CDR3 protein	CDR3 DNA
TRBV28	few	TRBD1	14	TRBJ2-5	CASSLQGARETQYF	TGTGCCAGCAGCCTACAGGGGGCGCGGGAGACCCAGTACTTC
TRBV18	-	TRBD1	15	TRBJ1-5	CASSRAEGANQPQHF	TGTGCCAGCTCACGGGCCGAGGGGGCGAACCAGCCCCAGCATTTT
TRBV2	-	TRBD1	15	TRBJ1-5	CASSVGGQGAQPQHF	TGTGCCAGCAGTGTTGGAGGACAGGGGGCTCAGCCCCAGCATTTT
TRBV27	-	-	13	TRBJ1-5	CASRLSWGQPQHF	TGTGCCAGCAGGCTAAGTTGGGGGCAGCCCCAGCATTTT
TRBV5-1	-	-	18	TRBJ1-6	CASSLGQRSFSYNSPLHF	TGCGCCAGCAGCTTGGGGCAGAGAAGCTTCTCCTATAATTCACCCCTCCACTTT
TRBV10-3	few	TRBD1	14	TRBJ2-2	CANRQGENTGELFF	TGTGCCAACCGACAGGGCGAGAACACCGGGGAGCTGTTTTTT
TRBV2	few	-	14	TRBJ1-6	CASVRRDNNSPLHF	TGTGCCAGCGTTCGCAGGGATAATAATTCACCCCTCCACTTT
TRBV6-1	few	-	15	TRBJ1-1	CASSEGNRVSGEAFF	TGTGCCAGCAGTGAGGGGAACAGGGTGTCGGGTGAAGCTTTCTTT
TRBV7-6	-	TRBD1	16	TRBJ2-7	CASSSPGQGGSYEQYF	TGTGCCAGCAGCTCACCGGGACAGGGTGGGTCCTACGAGCAGTACTTC
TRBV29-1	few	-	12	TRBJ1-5	CSALWGNQPQHF	TGCAGCGCCCTCTGGGGAAATCAGCCCCAGCATTTT
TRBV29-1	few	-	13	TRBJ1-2	CSVVHRVNYGYTF	TGCAGCGTTGTCCACAGGGTAAACTATGGCTACACCTTC
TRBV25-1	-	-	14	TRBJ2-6	CASGGPDWANVLTF	TGTGCCAGCGGGGGGCCGGACTGGGCCAACGTCCTGACTTTC
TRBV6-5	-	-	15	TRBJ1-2	CASSYSNARGSGYTF	TGTGCCAGCAGTTACTCGAACGCCCGAGGTAGTGGCTACACCTTC
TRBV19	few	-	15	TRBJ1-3	CASTSTTNSGNTIYF	TGTGCCAGTACCTCTACTACCAACTCTGGAAACACCATATATTTT
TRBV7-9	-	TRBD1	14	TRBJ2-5	CASSPQGARETQYF	TGTGCCAGCAGCCCTCAGGGGGCTCGGGAGACCCAGTACTTC
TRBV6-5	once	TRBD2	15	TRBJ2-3	CASSYGSGARHTQYF	TGTGCCAGCAGTTACGGCAGCGGGGCTAGACATACGCAGTATTTT
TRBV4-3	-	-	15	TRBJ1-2	CASSQDRNSVYGYTF	TGCGCCAGCAGCCAAGATCGGAACAGCGTCTATGGCTACACCTTC
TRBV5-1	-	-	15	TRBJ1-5	CASSLTSGGYQPQHF	TGCGCCAGCAGCTTGACGTCAGGAGGATATCAGCCCCAGCATTTT
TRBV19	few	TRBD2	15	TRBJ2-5	CASTLRGGLQETQYF	TGTGCCAGTACCCTCCGGGGGGGGCTTCAAGAGACCCAGTACTTC
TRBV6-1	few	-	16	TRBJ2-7	CASSEVEGAPSYEQYF	TGTGCCAGCAGTGAAGTTGAAGGGGCCCCCTCCTACGAGCAGTACTTC
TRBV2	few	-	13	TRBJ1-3	CASSIRAGNTIYF	TGTGCCAGCAGTATTCGGGCTGGAAACACCATATATTTT
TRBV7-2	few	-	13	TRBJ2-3	CASSLALGDTQYF	TGTGCCAGCAGCTTAGCGTTGGGAGATACGCAGTATTTT
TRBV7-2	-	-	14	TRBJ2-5	CASSLGRNQETQYF	TGTGCCAGCAGCTTAGGCCGTAACCAAGAGACCCAGTACTTC
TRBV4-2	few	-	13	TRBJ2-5	CASSQGVQETQYF	TGTGCCAGCAGCCAGGGGGTCCAAGAGACCCAGTACTTC